This T cell receptor (beta chain) was observed in a study of blood T cell repertoires in COVID-19. In the study overall: Material from acute and convalescent COVID-19 was sourced from the United States, Italy and Spain. PBMCs, B-cell-depleted T cells, or T cells were the source of the cDNA or gDNA that made up the material.

As processed by the authors: Counts of nucleated cells, estimated from reference gene primer amplification, were obtained. Only in-frame clones appear in the TCRdb table, and some are missing; sequencing was by immunoSEQ multiplex PCR. The V and J calls and clone size were taken over from that table, and D and trimming were inferred from the DNA. The data contain under 70,000 clones, around 88% of them seen just once; the ten biggest clones take up 6% to 7%. This clone has a single count. The germline CDR1 and CDR2 sequences are SGHDT and YYEEEE. Trimming removed 3 bases from V and 2 bases from J; junction bases left unmatched: 5. The CDR3 covers 15 residues.

V gene TRBV5-6 combines with J gene TRBJ2-7; 10 bases fit TRBD1. This TCR was sampled from a woman aged 70-85 years with acute or convalescent COVID-19. Sequencing was carried out using peripheral blood. CDR3 residues: CASSWGQGTPYEQYF. The CDR3 nucleotides read TGTGCCAGCAGCTGGGGACAGGGGACCCCCTACGAGCAGTACTTC.